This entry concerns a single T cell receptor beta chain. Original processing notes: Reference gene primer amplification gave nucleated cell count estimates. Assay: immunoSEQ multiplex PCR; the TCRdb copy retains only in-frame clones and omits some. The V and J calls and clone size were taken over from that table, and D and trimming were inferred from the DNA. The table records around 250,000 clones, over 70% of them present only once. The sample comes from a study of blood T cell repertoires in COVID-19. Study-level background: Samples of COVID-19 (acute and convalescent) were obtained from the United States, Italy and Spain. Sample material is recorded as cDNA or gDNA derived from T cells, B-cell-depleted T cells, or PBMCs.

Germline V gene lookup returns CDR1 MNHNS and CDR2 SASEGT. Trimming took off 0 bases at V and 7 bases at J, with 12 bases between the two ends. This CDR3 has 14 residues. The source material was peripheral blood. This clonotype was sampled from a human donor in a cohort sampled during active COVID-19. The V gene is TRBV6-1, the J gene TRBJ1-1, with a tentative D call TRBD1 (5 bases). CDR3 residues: CASSEALMGGEAFF. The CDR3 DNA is TGTGCCAGCAGTGAAGCGCTTATGGGGGGTGAAGCTTTCTTT.